This T cell receptor (beta chain) was identified during a study of human T cells and chemical hapten exposure listed by TCRdb under 2021. With regard to the full study: For sensitization, 2% DPC in acetone was applied to an approximately 2 cm by approximately 2 cm area of upper inner arm skin. The study tracked peripheral blood TCR repertoire changes in vivo during primary and secondary sensitization to the hapten diphenylcyclopropenone (DPC) in alopecia patients. The libraries were sequenced as a pool, and the TCR yield per sample differed mostly because of small variations in library volumes within the pool. Blood samples were taken from patients before sensitization (week 0) and then at 2, 6 and about 24 weeks after DPC sensitization. Twenty-nine alopecia patients provided blood for TCR sequencing at one to four time points (pre-sensitization, 2, 6 and 24 weeks). Patch testing was done on the upper back using Finn chambers containing 0.01% DPC, and results were scored after 6 days according to International Contact Dermatitis Research Group standards. Alopecia areata with under or over 50% scalp involvement, alopecia totalis and alopecia universalis were represented in the patient cohort, which was mostly female. Weekly therapeutic DPC doses were additionally applied to the scalp of patients throughout the roughly 22-week study period. Overall study results and their limits: The number of PT1 expanded TCRs positively correlated with patch test score, significant at thresholds 8, 16 and 32 but not 4. Expanded TCRs formed significantly more large CDR3 similarity clusters than pre-sensitization or healthy control sets, consistent with antigen-driven responses. Because every patient had alopecia, a presumed autoimmune disease, the patients' immune response might differ from that of healthy individuals. After repeated subsampling, changes were observed in the strength of the expansion versus patch-test correlation and in the threshold at which the correlation became significant. DPC sensitization did not change the number of TCRs with a frequency above 1 in 1000, and there was no evidence of changes in global repertoire structure.

In the paper's terms, the time point label means: patch test 2, 6 weeks after DPC sensitization. What the treatment or condition label conveys for this sample: therapeutic diphenylcyclopropenone sensitization with weekly scalp DPC. At every patch-test visit, the blood draw took place before the patch test was put on. To be eligible, patients had to be aged 18 to 70, diagnosed with alopecia and judged suitable for DPC therapy, while pregnant patients were excluded. Total RNA was extracted from unfractionated whole blood collected in Tempus Blood RNA tubes. The CDR3, cysteine through phenylalanine, is 15 amino acids long. The only DNA kept is the CDR3, 45 bases in frame from the first base. Looking up the germline V gene yields CDR1 MNHNS and CDR2 SASEGT. V is cut by 4 bases and J by 5 bases, and the space between the germline ends is 17 bases. Library method: RACE. TCRdb names NextSeq 500 as the instrument used. Library preparation attached unique molecular identifiers to individual cDNA molecules for quantitative, reproducible TCR counting. For every blood RNA sample, sequencing covered both the TCR alpha and TCR beta chains. The study's own analysis went as follows. Samples had a median of roughly 100,000 TCRs, with a range from roughly 23,224 to 750,000. V, J and CDR3 annotation of the TCR reads was performed with the Decombinator software suite. For the PS versus PT1 abundance plots, all samples were subsampled to the same number of TCRs (28,000). Expanded TCRs were defined as absent before sensitization and observed at least eight times at the 2-week time point. TCRdb reran the public reads through fastp at Q25 and MiXCR, keeping productive beta chains. Each CDR3 protein appears once, grouped with its most common genes and DNA. The authors' filters were not applied to this entry. The sample table lists some 79,000 distinct CDR3 sequences, 8.5% to 12% of them with a count of one. The ten largest clones take up around 4.7% of the sample.

This clonotype was counted a few times. Which antigen it targets is not known. Base-call qualities are not available, and no considerably larger clone is one nucleotide away. The TCR sequence derives from a woman aged 50 to 65 with alopecia areata. Some clones in this sample may be carry-over from other donors' samples. This sequence uses TRBV6-1 and TRBJ1-1; the D region possibly corresponds to TRBD1 (6 bases align). The material sequenced was whole blood, taken in connection with sensitization to the hapten diphenylcyclopropenone (DPC). In nucleotides, the sequence is TGTGCCAGCAGTGTGTTTGGTAACAGGGCGACTGAAGCTTTCTTT. It codes for CASSVFGNRATEAFF.